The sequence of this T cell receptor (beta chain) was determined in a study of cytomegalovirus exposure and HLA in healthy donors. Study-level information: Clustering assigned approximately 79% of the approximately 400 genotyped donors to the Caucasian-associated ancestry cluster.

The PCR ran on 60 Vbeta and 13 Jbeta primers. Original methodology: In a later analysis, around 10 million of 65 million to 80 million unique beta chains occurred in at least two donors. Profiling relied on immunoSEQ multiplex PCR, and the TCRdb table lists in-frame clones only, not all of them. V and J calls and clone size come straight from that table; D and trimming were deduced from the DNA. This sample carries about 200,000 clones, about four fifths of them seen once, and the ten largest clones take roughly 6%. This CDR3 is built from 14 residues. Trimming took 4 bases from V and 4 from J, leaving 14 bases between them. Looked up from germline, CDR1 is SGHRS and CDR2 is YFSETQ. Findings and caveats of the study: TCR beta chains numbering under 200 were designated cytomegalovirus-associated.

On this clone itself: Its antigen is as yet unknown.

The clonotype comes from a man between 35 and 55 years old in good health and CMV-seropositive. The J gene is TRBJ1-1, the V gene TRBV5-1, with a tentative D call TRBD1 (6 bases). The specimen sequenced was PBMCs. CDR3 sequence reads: CASSPEPQGTEAFF. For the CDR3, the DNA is TGCGCCAGCAGCCCCGAACCACAGGGCACTGAAGCTTTCTTT. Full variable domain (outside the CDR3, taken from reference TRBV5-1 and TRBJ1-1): KAGVTQTPRYLIKTRGQQVTLSCSPISGHRSVSWYQQTPGQGLQFLFEYFSETQRNKGNFPGRFSGRQFSNSRSEMNVSTLELGDSALYLCASSPEPQGTEAFFGQGTRLTVV.